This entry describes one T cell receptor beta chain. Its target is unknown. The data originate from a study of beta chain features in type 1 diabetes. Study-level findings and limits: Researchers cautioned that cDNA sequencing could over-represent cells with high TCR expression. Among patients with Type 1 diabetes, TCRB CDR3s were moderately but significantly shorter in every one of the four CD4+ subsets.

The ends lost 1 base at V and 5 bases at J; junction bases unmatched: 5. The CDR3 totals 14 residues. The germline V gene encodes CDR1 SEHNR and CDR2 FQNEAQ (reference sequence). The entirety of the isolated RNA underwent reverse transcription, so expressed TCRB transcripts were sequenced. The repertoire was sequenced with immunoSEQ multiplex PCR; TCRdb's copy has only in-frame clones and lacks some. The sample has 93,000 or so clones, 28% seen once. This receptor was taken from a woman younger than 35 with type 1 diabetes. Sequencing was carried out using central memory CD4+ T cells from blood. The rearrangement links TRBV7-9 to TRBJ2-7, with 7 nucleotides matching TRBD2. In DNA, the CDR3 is TGTGCCAGCAGCTTAGGGCGGGGGAGCGACGAGCAGTACTTC. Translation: CASSLGRGSDEQYF.